One and the same sample provided the 27 T cell receptor beta chains below, sequenced in a study of T-cell reconstitution after alpha-beta-depleted transplantation in children. Molecular barcoding with unique molecular identifiers was used for the TCRbeta library. TCRdb re-analysed the PCR reads in MiXCR, keeping a single row per CDR3 protein. The repertoire holds about 1,000,000 distinct CDR3 sequences, with about 30% as singletons. This specimen consisted of PBMCs, mostly from graft donor cells, obtained 360 days after TCRalphabeta/CD19-depleted stem cell transplant. These receptors all come from a boy under two years old who had a stem cell transplant for SCID, so the T cells may come from the graft donor.

V and J are TRBV6-2 or TRBV6-3 and TRBJ2-6; D is undetermined. The germline V gene has CDR1 MNHEY and CDR2 SVGEGT. V lost 8 bases and J 0 bases, leaving 5 bases between the germline ends. The CDR3 has 13 amino acids. The CDR3 DNA is TGTGCCAGCGAGAACTCTGGGGCCAACGTCCTGACTTTC. Translated, it gives CASENSGANVLTF.

In this sample, this clonotype turned up once. Sequence at one end of the junction differs from germline and may be a read error. This sequence joins TRBV4-1 and TRBJ2-1, with D uncertain. The CDR3 totals 15 residues. Germline CDR1 and CDR2: MGHRA and YSYEKL. DNA of the CDR3: TGCGCCAGAAGCCAAGATGGGATAGGATACAATGAGCAGTTCTTC. Amino acid sequence: CARSQDGIGYNEQFF.

This clonotype was picked up many times. This rearrangement joins TRBV5-1 to TRBJ2-7; 10 nucleotides agree with TRBD2. Unmatched junction bases numbered 3, after V lost 1 base and J lost 2 bases. This CDR3 contains 15 residues. Germline V gene data show CDR1 as SGHRS and CDR2 as YFSETQ. The CDR3 DNA reads as TGCGCCAGCAGCTTGCTAGCGGGGGCCACCTACGAGCAGTACTTC. Protein product: CASSLLAGATYEQYF.

This clonotype was seen more than once but under ten times. V gene TRBV12-3 or TRBV12-4 combines with J gene TRBJ2-5; D remains ambiguous. The CDR3 is 13 residues long. V was clipped by 3 bases and J by 5 bases, with 10 bases between them. CDR3 amino acids: CASSFALGETQYF. In DNA form, the CDR3 reads TGTGCCAGCAGTTTTGCGTTGGGCGAGACCCAGTACTTC.

The rearrangement uses TRBV24-1 and TRBJ2-3; no reliable D call. V lost 1 base, J lost 3 bases, and 4 bases lay in between. The length of the CDR3 is 13 residues. CDR1 KGHDR and CDR2 SFDVKD come from the germline V gene. The CDR3 reads CATSDFGTDTQYF. The CDR3, as DNA: TGTGCCACCAGTGATTTTGGGACAGATACGCAGTATTTT.

This chain uses TRBV20-1 with TRBJ2-3; TRBD2 matches at 9 bases. The CDR3 length is 12 residues. V dropped 3 bases and J dropped 10; count of bases not matched to a gene: 5. Looked up from germline, CDR1 is DFQATT and CDR2 is SNEGSKA (reference sequence). This CDR3 reads CSASISGGSQYF. The CDR3 DNA follows: TGCAGTGCTAGTATTAGCGGGGGATCGCAGTATTTT.

This clonotype was seen more than once but under ten times. DNA for the CDR3: TGTGCCACCAGTGATTCAGGGCTCGGTCAGCCCCAGCATTTT. Amino acids: CATSDSGLGQPQHF. This rearrangement joins TRBV24-1 to TRBJ1-5; a possible D gene is TRBD1 (5 bases). Germline V gene lookup returns CDR1 KGHDR and CDR2 SFDVKD. CDR3 length: 14 residues. V lost 2 bases and J lost 6, with 10 bases in between.

The gene calls are TRBV7-2 and TRBJ2-5; the D gene is possibly TRBD1 (6 bases). This CDR3 comprises 15 residues. V lost 5 bases to trimming and J lost 5 bases, with 18 bases between them. Per the germline V gene, CDR1 is SGHTA and CDR2 is FQGNSA. The DNA for the CDR3 is TGTGCCAGCAGCAATCGCAGGGGTGGTGGGGAGACCCAGTACTTC. Translated: CASSNRRGGGETQYF.

V is TRBV5-1 and J is TRBJ2-3, with TRBD2 as a possible D gene (5 bases). The germline V gene has CDR1 SGHRS and CDR2 YFSETQ. The CDR3 covers 15 residues. Between the trimmed V and J ends, which lost 5 bases and 7 bases, there was a span of 20 bases. CDR3: CASSLVEVAAYTQYF. The CDR3 nucleotides read TGCGCCAGCAGTCTGGTGGAGGTCGCAGCGTATACGCAGTATTTT.

This clonotype has a handful of counts. V gene TRBV15 combines with J gene TRBJ2-2; TRBD1 aligns across 7 bases. CDR3 length: 17 amino acids. Trimming at V came to 1 base and at J to 1 base, leaving 6 bases not matched to a gene. Germline values: CDR1 LNHNV, CDR2 YYDKDF (reference sequence). DNA for the CDR3: TGTGCCACCAGCAGAGCACGTGGGACAGTGAACACCGGGGAGCTGTTTTTT. Amino acids: CATSRARGTVNTGELFF.

The rearrangement joins TRBV7-6 to TRBJ2-1, with D possibly being TRBD1 (6 bases). V dropped 4 bases and J dropped 6 bases, with 28 bases sitting between them. The CDR3 contains 19 residues. Germline CDR1 SGHVS, CDR2 FNYEAQ. In nucleotides, the CDR3 is TGTGCCAGCAGCTCAACGGGGCAGGGGTTTTTTGGAGCCCCCAATGAGCAGTTCTTC. This encodes CASSSTGQGFFGAPNEQFF. Supplemented by reference TRBV7-6 and TRBJ2-1, the full variable domain reads GAGVSQSPRYKVTKRGQDVALRCDPISGHVSLYWYRQALGQGPEFLTYFNYEAQQDKSGLPNDRFSAERPEGSISTLTIQRTEQRDSAMYRCASSSTGQGFFGAPNEQFFGPGTRLTVL.

The chain recombines TRBV5-1 with TRBJ2-1, with a possible D match to TRBD1 (6 bases). The germline gives CDR1 SGHRS, CDR2 YFSETQ. Trimming shortened V by 1 base and J by 10 bases, and 15 bases separated the two germline ends. The CDR3 length is 14 residues. CDR3 loop: CASSLTRRGEEQFF. For the CDR3, the DNA is TGCGCCAGCAGCTTGACACGCAGGGGAGAAGAGCAGTTCTTC.

V is TRBV2 and J is TRBJ2-5; D ambiguous. Germline V lookup: CDR1 SNHLY, CDR2 FYNNEI. With 8 bases removed from V and 2 bases from J, the gap between germline ends came to 15 bases. The CDR3 covers 14 residues. This CDR3 reads CASDGFPPQETQYF. The CDR3 DNA is TGTGCCAGCGATGGTTTTCCGCCTCAAGAGACCCAGTACTTC.

The CDR3 sequence: CASSWDSNDQPQHF. DNA for the CDR3: TGTGCCAGCAGTTGGGACAGTAACGATCAGCCCCAGCATTTT. The chain employs TRBV12-3 or TRBV12-4 and TRBJ1-5, with 7 bases fitting TRBD1. The CDR3 is 14 residues long. The V segment lost 4 bases and the J segment 5 bases; nucleotides outside the gene matches: 5.

This chain uses TRBV12-3 or TRBV12-4 with TRBJ2-7; D ambiguous. There are 15 residues in the CDR3. V was trimmed by 5 bases and J by 3 bases, leaving 17 bases between them. The CDR3 protein is CASSPGSVVHYEQYF. In DNA, the CDR3 is TGTGCCAGCAGTCCCGGATCCGTCGTTCACTACGAGCAGTACTTC.

The DNA for the CDR3 is TGTGCCACCAAAGTAGGGCCCATTTTGTCCGCATACAATGAGCAGTTCTTC. Its translation is CATKVGPILSAYNEQFF. The rearrangement uses TRBV28 and TRBJ2-1; D call uncertain. Per germline, CDR1 MDHEN and CDR2 SYDVKM. Trimming took 10 bases from V and 4 from J, leaving 26 bases between them. This CDR3 region has 17 residues.

The chain is built from TRBV5-1 and TRBJ2-7; TRBD1 agrees at 8 bases. The germline CDR1 and CDR2 sequences are SGHRS and YFSETQ. V was clipped by 0 bases and J by 5 bases; unmatched bases: 10. There are 16 residues in the CDR3. CDR3 DNA: TGCGCCAGCAGCTTGGGGGCTCGGGACAGGTTCCACGAGCAGTACTTC. Translation gives CASSLGARDRFHEQYF.

This clonotype was seen only a few times. The chain links TRBV20-1 to TRBJ2-1, with no clear D. The V end lost 2 bases, the J end lost 0 bases, and 14 bases lay between the germline ends. This CDR3 region has 16 residues. Germline V gene lookup returns CDR1 DFQATT and CDR2 SNEGSKA (reference sequence). The DNA of the CDR3 is TGCAGTGCTAGAACCTTCGGCAGCCACTCCTACAATGAGCAGTTCTTC. Translating gives CSARTFGSHSYNEQFF.

The chain combines TRBV4-1 with TRBJ2-4; 7 nucleotides agree with TRBD2. The CDR3 spans 18 residues. With V trimmed by 4 bases and J by 5 bases, 17 bases remained unmatched. CDR1 and CDR2 (germline): MGHRA, YSYEKL. Here the CDR3 DNA reads TGCGCCAGCAGCCGATATGAGAGCATGGGGGGGAGACAAAACATTCAGTACTTC. This encodes CASSRYESMGGRQNIQYF.

The table lists this clonotype with many counts. The rearrangement joins TRBV6-2 or TRBV6-3 to TRBJ2-3; tentative D call: TRBD2 (6 bases). The CDR3 sequence is 13 residues long. The ends were cut back, 5 bases at V and 7 bases at J, with 13 bases in the middle. The germline CDR1 and CDR2 sequences are MNHEY and SVGEGT. The CDR3 bases are TGTGCCAGCAGTCCGCGACTAGAAAATACGCAGTATTTT. Amino acids: CASSPRLENTQYF.

This clonotype has just a few counts. This chain links TRBV5-1 with TRBJ1-5; weak D call: TRBD1 (5 bases). Trimming took off 2 bases at V and 9 bases at J, with 9 bases between the two ends. The CDR3 runs to 12 residues. The germline CDR1 and CDR2 sequences are SGHRS and YFSETQ. CDR3 loop: CASSFLGGPQHF. CDR3 nucleotide sequence: TGCGCCAGCAGCTTCCTGGGGGGGCCCCAGCATTTT.

The chain uses TRBV4-1 and TRBJ2-7; 11 bases map to TRBD1. The V gene's germline CDR1 is MGHRA and CDR2 YSYEKL. The V segment lost 1 base and the J segment 5 bases; nucleotides outside the gene matches: 10. The CDR3 has 17 residues. The CDR3 loop reads CASSQVGWTGGKDEQYF. Here the CDR3 DNA reads TGCGCCAGCAGCCAAGTCGGGTGGACAGGGGGCAAGGACGAGCAGTACTTC.

The chain has TRBV12-3 or TRBV12-4 and TRBJ2-5; TRBD2 agrees at 8 bases. With V trimmed by 3 bases and J by 5 bases, 11 bases remained unmatched. The CDR3 has 16 amino acids. CDR3 amino acids: CASSFNRGSGGETQYF. Here the CDR3 DNA reads TGTGCCAGCAGTTTTAACCGAGGGTCGGGAGGGGAGACCCAGTACTTC.

The chain has TRBV4-1 and TRBJ2-7, with D hard to call. The CDR3 loop spans 13 amino acids. From germline, CDR1 is MGHRA and CDR2 YSYEKL. V lost 0 bases and J lost 9, with 12 bases in between. In nucleotides, the CDR3 is TGCGCCAGCAGCCAAGAGTCGGCGGCAGGGCAGTACTTC. Translated: CASSQESAAGQYF.

V gene TRBV10-3 combines with J gene TRBJ1-1, with a tentative D call TRBD1 (5 bases). Trimming took 4 bases from V and 1 from J, leaving 16 bases between them. The CDR3 length is 16 residues. Germline CDR1 ENHRY, CDR2 SYGVKD. CDR3 protein: CAISARLGGGNTEAFF. The CDR3 DNA is TGTGCCATCAGTGCCAGACTGGGGGGAGGGAACACTGAAGCTTTCTTT.

The chain carries TRBV7-2 and TRBJ2-7; 12 bases are shared with TRBD2. Trimming cost V 7 bases and J 3 bases; bases outside gene matches: 7. Germline-derived CDR1 and CDR2 are SGHTA and FQGNSA. This CDR3 comprises 15 residues. The CDR3 region has the DNA TGTGCCAGCACCTATACTAGCGGGGGGATCTACGAGCAGTACTTC. It translates to CASTYTSGGIYEQYF.

A few counts support this clonotype. The rearrangement joins TRBV6-5 to TRBJ2-2, with TRBD2 matching 7 bases. The junction had 3 bases not matched to a gene; V was cut back by 0 bases and J by 2 bases. CDR1 is MNHEY, CDR2 SVGAGI, per germline. CDR3 length equals 16 residues. The DNA for the CDR3 is TGTGCCAGCAGTTACTCCCCGGGACTAAACACCGGGGAGCTGTTTTTT. It codes for CASSYSPGLNTGELFF.